This passage covers 16 T cell receptor beta chains from one sample sequenced in a study of beta chain features in type 1 diabetes. The isolated RNA, all of it, was reverse transcribed, so expressed TCRB transcripts were what got sequenced. TCRdb's copy holds only in-frame clones and misses some; the assay was immunoSEQ multiplex PCR. The sample lists more than 300,000 clones, approximately 12% seen once, with less than 0.02% in the top ten. The sequenced sample was naive CD4+ T cells from blood. The receptors here all came from a man younger than 35 in good health.

The chain uses TRBV6-5 and TRBJ2-1, with D maybe TRBD1 (5 bases). The CDR3 consists of 14 residues. Germline V CDR1 and CDR2: MNHEY, SVGAGI. V was pared by 2 bases and J by 9 bases, with 14 bases between. CDR3 bases: TGTGCCAGCAGTTACGCCCGCCAGGGCAGTGAGCAGTTCTTC. Its translation: CASSYARQGSEQFF.

This clone showed up just a few times. V usage is TRBV14 and J usage is TRBJ2-1; the match to TRBD2 covers 13 bases. The junction had 4 bases not matched to a gene; V was cut back by 1 base and J by 10 bases. Germline V gene lookup returns CDR1 SGHDN and CDR2 FVKESK. This CDR3 has 15 amino acids. The CDR3 is CASSQALAGGLEQFF. The CDR3 nucleotides read TGTGCCAGCAGCCAAGCACTAGCGGGGGGGCTGGAGCAGTTCTTC.

The V gene is TRBV30, the J gene TRBJ1-5; 8 bases agree with TRBD1. V lost 0 bases and J lost 5; bases outside the gene matches: 6. CDR3 length: 15 amino acids. Germline CDR1 is GTSNPN and CDR2 is SVGIG (reference sequence). The CDR3, as DNA: TGTGCCTGGAGTGTACTTGGACAGGGTGATCAGCCCCAGCATTTT. The encoded protein is CAWSVLGQGDQPQHF.

The genes are TRBV21-1 and TRBJ2-7; the tabulated D call, TRBD2, remains unverified against the DNA. TRBV21-1 is described as a pseudogene. The CDR3 has 16 amino acids. The CDR3 DNA sequence: TGTGCCAGCAGCCGGAGACGGGGCAGGGAGGTGTACGAGCAGTACTTC. Amino acids: CASSRRRGREVYEQYF.

This clone occurred a few times. CDR3 region: CASSLAAGYTEAFF. DNA for the CDR3: TGTGCCAGCAGCTTAGCAGCAGGGTACACTGAAGCTTTCTTT. The genes are TRBV7-6 and TRBJ1-1; a possible D gene is TRBD1 (5 bases). V dropped 0 bases and J dropped 3 bases, with 8 bases sitting between them. CDR1 is SGHVS and CDR2 is FNYEAQ in the germline V gene. The CDR3 totals 14 residues.

The chain links TRBV6-6 to TRBJ1-5; the D gene is possibly TRBD1 (6 bases). The V end was cut by 2 bases, the J end by 4 bases, with 9 bases between. The CDR3 runs 14 residues. Germline CDR1 is MNHNY and CDR2 is SVGAGI (reference sequence). The CDR3 sequence is CASSYGTTNQPQHF. The CDR3 nucleotides are TGTGCCAGCAGTTACGGGACAACTAATCAGCCCCAGCATTTT.

This chain uses TRBV5-4 with TRBJ2-7; 10 nucleotides align to TRBD2. This CDR3 is built from 15 residues. Germline trimming cut 4 bases from V and 1 base from J; bases unmatched to any gene: 5. CDR1 is SGHNT, CDR2 YYREEE, per germline (reference sequence). This CDR3 is CASSGPTSGSYEQYF. In DNA form, the CDR3 reads TGTGCCAGCAGCGGACCGACTAGCGGGTCCTACGAGCAGTACTTC.

This clone occurred a few times. CDR3 DNA: TGCAGCGTGAACACAGGGGGGCCGGAAAAACTGTTTTTT. It is translated as CSVNTGGPEKLFF. V and J are TRBV29-1 and TRBJ1-4; TRBD1 matches 8 bases. The CDR3 extends over 13 amino acids. The V gene end was trimmed by 6 bases and the J gene end by 8 bases; junction bases not matched to a gene: 8. Germline V gives CDR1 SQVTM, CDR2 ANQGSEA. Combining the CDR3 with reference TRBV29-1 and TRBJ1-4 gives the whole variable domain SAVISQKPSRDICQRGTSLTIQCQVDSQVTMMFWYRQQPGQSLTLIATANQGSEATYESGFVIDKFPISRPNLTFSTLTVSNMSPEDSSIYLCSVNTGGPEKLFFGSGTQLSVL.

This clone showed up just a few times. The gene calls are TRBV7-3 and TRBJ2-1; 9 positions agree with TRBD1. Germline V gene sequence: CDR1 SGHTA, CDR2 FQGTGA. The CDR3 consists of 15 residues. With 2 bases clipped from V and 6 bases from J, the junction kept 5 bases outside the gene matches. The CDR3 here is CASSLPGQGVNEQFF. For the CDR3, the DNA is TGTGCCAGCAGCTTACCGGGACAGGGCGTCAATGAGCAGTTCTTC.

The chain recombines TRBV19 with TRBJ1-1; 7 bases fit TRBD1. Trimming took 5 bases from V and 6 from J; bases not matched to a gene: 3. The V gene's germline CDR1 is LNHDA and CDR2 SQIVND (reference sequence). The CDR3 length is 12 residues. The CDR3 DNA is TGTGCCAGTAGTGACAGGGTGGCTGAAGCTTTCTTT. Translation gives CASSDRVAEAFF.

This clone was counted only a few times. This chain connects TRBV7-2 to TRBJ1-2, with 7 bases identical to TRBD1. The CDR3 extends over 14 amino acids. Germline-derived CDR1 and CDR2 are SGHTA and FQGNSA. Germline trimming cut 5 bases from V and 7 bases from J; bases unmatched to any gene: 10. The CDR3: CASSPRQGVIGYTF. For the CDR3, the DNA is TGTGCCAGCAGCCCCAGACAGGGTGTGATTGGCTACACCTTC. The full variable domain, its missing parts supplied by reference TRBV7-2 and TRBJ1-2, is GAGVSQSPSNKVTEKGKDVELRCDPISGHTALYWYRQSLGQGLEFLIYFQGNSAPDKSGLPSDRFSAERTGGSVSTLTIQRTQQEDSAVYLCASSPRQGVIGYTFGSGTRLTVV.

The V and J genes are TRBV18 and TRBJ1-1; D is unclear. The CDR3 runs to 14 residues. Trimming stripped 2 bases from V and 3 bases from J, with 10 bases between. Germline-derived CDR1 and CDR2 are KGHSH and LQKENI. This chain's CDR3 is CASSPIARDTEAFF. DNA for the CDR3: TGTGCCAGCTCACCAATAGCGCGGGACACTGAAGCTTTCTTT.

This clone was counted a few times. This rearrangement joins TRBV18 to TRBJ2-7; no clear D gene. Germline lookup yields CDR1 KGHSH and CDR2 LQKENI. The CDR3 has 12 residues. Trimming left V 0 bases short and J 6 bases short, with 6 bases between. CDR3 coding DNA: TGTGCCAGCTCACCACCATCAGGCGAGCAGTACTTC. It translates to CASSPPSGEQYF.

The V and J genes are TRBV7-8 and TRBJ1-1, with a tentative D call TRBD1 (5 bases). Germline CDR1 and CDR2: SGHVS and FQNEAQ. The CDR3 loop spans 15 amino acids. With 1 base removed from V and 5 bases from J, the gap between germline ends came to 14 bases. The CDR3 protein is CASSLVIQGLTEAFF. CDR3 nucleotides: TGTGCCAGCAGCTTAGTAATCCAGGGTTTAACTGAAGCTTTCTTT.

A few counts support this clone. Here the CDR3 DNA reads TGCGCCAGCAGCCAGGGGGACAGGAGCCGGCCCCGATACTACGAGCAGTACTTC. Translation gives CASSQGDRSRPRYYEQYF. V gene TRBV4-1 combines with J gene TRBJ2-7, with TRBD1 identical over 8 bases. Germline CDR1 and CDR2: MGHRA and YSYEKL. V lost 3 bases, J lost 3 bases, and 16 bases stayed unmatched. This CDR3 has 18 amino acids.

This clone was observed a handful of times. This chain uses TRBV5-1 with TRBJ2-7; D unresolved. Per germline, CDR1 SGHRS and CDR2 YFSETQ. The CDR3 loop spans 12 amino acids. Trimming shortened V by 1 base and J by 5 bases, and 7 bases separated the two germline ends. Written as DNA, the CDR3 is TGCGCCAGCAGCTTGACTTTCGACGAGCAGTACTTC. This encodes CASSLTFDEQYF.